This T cell receptor (beta chain) was captured in a study of blood T cell repertoires in COVID-19. Study details: Sites in the United States, Italy and Spain provided acute and convalescent COVID-19 samples.

Germline assignment: CDR1 SGHRS and CDR2 YFSETQ. The CDR3 extends over 15 amino acids. The V and J ends lost 4 bases and 3 bases, in that order; junction bases with no gene match: 7. Sequencing was performed with immunoSEQ multiplex PCR; in TCRdb, only in-frame clones are kept and a portion is missing. Altogether roughly 200,000 clones are present, roughly 80% being singletons, with the ten largest covering about 20%. This chain connects TRBV5-1 to TRBJ2-5, with TRBD2 matching over 9 bases. The sequence derives from a human donor in a cohort sampled during active COVID-19. Sequencing used peripheral blood. CDR3 DNA sequence: TGCGCCAGCAGCCTGACTAGCGGTTGGAAAGAGACCCAGTACTTC. Encoded protein: CASSLTSGWKETQYF. The variable domain in full, completed from reference TRBV5-1 and TRBJ2-5, reads KAGVTQTPRYLIKTRGQQVTLSCSPISGHRSVSWYQQTPGQGLQFLFEYFSETQRNKGNFPGRFSGRQFSNSRSEMNVSTLELGDSALYLCASSLTSGWKETQYFGPGTRLLVL.